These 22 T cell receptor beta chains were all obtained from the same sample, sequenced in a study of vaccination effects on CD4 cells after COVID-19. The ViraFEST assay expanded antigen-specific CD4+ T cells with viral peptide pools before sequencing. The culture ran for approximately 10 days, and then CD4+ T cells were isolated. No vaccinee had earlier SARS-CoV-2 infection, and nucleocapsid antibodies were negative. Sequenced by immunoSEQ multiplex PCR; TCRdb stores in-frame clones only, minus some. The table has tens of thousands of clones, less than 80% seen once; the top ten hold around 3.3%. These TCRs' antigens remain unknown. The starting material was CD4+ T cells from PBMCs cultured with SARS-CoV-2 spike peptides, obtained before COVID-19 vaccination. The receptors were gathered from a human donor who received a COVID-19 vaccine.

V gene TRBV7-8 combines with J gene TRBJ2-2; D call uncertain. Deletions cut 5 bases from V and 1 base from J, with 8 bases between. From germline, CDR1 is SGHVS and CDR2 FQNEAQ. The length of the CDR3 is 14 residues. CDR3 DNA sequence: TGTGCCAGCAGCCGGACCGAGAACACCGGGGAGCTGTTTTTT. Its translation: CASSRTENTGELFF.

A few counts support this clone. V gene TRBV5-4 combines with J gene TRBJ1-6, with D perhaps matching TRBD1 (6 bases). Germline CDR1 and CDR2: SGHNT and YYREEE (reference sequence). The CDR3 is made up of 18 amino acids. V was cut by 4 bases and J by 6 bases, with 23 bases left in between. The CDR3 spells CASSLQSITTGLNSPLHF. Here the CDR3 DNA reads TGTGCCAGCAGCCTCCAATCAATAACGACAGGTCTTAATTCACCCCTCCACTTT.

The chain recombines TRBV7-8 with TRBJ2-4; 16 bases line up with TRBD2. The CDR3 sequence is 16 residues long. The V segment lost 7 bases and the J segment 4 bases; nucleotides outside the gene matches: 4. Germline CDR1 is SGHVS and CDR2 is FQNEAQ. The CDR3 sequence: CASMGLAGGKKNIQYF. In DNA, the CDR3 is TGTGCCAGCATGGGACTAGCGGGGGGGAAAAAAAACATTCAGTACTTC.

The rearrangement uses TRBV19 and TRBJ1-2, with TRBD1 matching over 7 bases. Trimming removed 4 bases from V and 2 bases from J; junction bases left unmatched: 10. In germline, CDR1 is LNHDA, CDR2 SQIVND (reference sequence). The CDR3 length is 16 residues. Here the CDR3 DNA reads TGTGCCAGTAGTACATCACACAGGGGTTTGAACTATGGCTACACCTTC. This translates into CASSTSHRGLNYGYTF.

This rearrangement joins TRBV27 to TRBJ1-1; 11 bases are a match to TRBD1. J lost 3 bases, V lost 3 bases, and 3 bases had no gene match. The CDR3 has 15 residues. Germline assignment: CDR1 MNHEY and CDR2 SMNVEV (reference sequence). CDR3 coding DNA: TGTGCCAGCAGTTTTTTGGGACAGGGGGACACTGAAGCTTTCTTT. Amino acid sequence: CASSFLGQGDTEAFF.

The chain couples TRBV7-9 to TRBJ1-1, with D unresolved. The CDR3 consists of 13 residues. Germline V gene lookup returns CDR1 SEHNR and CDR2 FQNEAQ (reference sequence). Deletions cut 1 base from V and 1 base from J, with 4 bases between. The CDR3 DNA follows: TGTGCCAGCAGCTTAGAAGGGAACACTGAAGCTTTCTTT. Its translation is CASSLEGNTEAFF.

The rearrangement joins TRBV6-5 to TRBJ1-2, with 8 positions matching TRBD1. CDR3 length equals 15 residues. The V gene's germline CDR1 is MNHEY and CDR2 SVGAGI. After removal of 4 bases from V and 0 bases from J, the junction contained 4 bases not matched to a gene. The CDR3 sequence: CASSSRGLANYGYTF. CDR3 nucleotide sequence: TGTGCCAGCAGTTCCAGGGGGCTGGCTAACTATGGCTACACCTTC.

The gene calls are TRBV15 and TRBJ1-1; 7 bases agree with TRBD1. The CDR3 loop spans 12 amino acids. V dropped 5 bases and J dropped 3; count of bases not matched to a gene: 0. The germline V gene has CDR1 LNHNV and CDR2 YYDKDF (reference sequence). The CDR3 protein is CATSDRDTEAFF. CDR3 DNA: TGTGCCACCAGCGACAGGGACACTGAAGCTTTCTTT. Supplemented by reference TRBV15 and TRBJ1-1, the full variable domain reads DAMVIQNPRYQVTQFGKPVTLSCSQTLNHNVMYWYQQKSSQAPKLLFHYYDKDFNNEADTPDNFQSRRPNTSFCFLDIRSPGLGDTAMYLCATSDRDTEAFFGQGTRLTVV.

Written as DNA, the CDR3 is TGTGCCAGCAGGATGGGACAGTACTACGAGCAGTACTTC. Its protein product is CASRMGQYYEQYF. The chain uses TRBV6-5 and TRBJ2-7; 7 nucleotides align to TRBD1. This CDR3 has 13 amino acids. Per the germline V gene, CDR1 is MNHEY and CDR2 is SVGAGI. Trimming removed 6 bases from V and 3 bases from J; junction bases left unmatched: 5.

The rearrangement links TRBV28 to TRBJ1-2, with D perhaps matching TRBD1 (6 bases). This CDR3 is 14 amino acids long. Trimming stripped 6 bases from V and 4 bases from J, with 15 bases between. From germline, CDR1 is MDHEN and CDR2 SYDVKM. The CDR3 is CASSLQGTRYGYTF. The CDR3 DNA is TGTGCCAGCAGCTTACAGGGAACACGCTATGGCTACACCTTC.

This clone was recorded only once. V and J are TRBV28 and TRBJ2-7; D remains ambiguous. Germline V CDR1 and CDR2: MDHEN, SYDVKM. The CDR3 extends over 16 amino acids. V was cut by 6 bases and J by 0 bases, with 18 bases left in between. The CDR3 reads CASRTREVLRSYEQYF. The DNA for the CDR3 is TGTGCCAGCAGAACCCGAGAGGTCCTCCGCTCCTACGAGCAGTACTTC. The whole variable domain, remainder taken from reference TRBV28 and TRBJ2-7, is DVKVTQSSRYLVKRTGEKVFLECVQDMDHENMFWYRQDPGLGLRLIYFSYDVKMKEKGDIPEGYSVSREKKERFSLILESASTNQTSMYLCASRTREVLRSYEQYFGPGTRLTVT.

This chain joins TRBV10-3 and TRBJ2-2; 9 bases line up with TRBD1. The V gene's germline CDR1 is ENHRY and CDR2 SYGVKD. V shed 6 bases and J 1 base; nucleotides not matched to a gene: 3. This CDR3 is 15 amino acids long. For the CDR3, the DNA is TGTGCCATCAGAGGGACAGGGAAGAACACCGGGGAGCTGTTTTTT. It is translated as CAIRGTGKNTGELFF.

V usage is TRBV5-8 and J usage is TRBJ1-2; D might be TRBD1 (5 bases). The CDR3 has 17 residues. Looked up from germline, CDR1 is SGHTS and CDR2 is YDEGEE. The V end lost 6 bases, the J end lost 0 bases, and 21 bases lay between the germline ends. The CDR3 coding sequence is TGTGCCAGCATCCTCAAAACGGGGGTACTAGCTAACTATGGCTACACCTTC. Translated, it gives CASILKTGVLANYGYTF.

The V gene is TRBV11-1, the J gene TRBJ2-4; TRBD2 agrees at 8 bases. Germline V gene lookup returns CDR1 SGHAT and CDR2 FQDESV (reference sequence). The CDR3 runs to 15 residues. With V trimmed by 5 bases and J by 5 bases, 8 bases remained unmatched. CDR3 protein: CASSPGRAAQNIQYF. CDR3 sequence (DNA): TGTGCCAGCAGCCCCGGGAGGGCCGCGCAAAACATTCAGTACTTC.

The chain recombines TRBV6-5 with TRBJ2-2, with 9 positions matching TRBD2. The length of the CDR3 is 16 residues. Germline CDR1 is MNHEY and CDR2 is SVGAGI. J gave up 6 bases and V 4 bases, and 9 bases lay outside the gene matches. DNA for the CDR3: TGTGCCAGCAGTTGGCGGGAGGGCCTTCGATCCGGGGAGCTGTTTTTT. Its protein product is CASSWREGLRSGELFF.

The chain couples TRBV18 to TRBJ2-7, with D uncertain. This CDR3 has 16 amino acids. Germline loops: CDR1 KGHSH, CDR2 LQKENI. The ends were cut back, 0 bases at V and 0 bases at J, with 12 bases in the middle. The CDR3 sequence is CASSPPHVTLSYEQYF. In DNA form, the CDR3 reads TGTGCCAGCTCACCACCACATGTAACCCTCTCCTACGAGCAGTACTTC.

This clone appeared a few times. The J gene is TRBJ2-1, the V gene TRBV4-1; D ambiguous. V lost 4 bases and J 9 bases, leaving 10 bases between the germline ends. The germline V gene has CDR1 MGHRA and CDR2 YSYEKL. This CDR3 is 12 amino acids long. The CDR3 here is CASSLMMGEQFF. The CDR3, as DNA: TGCGCCAGCAGCCTAATGATGGGTGAGCAGTTCTTC.

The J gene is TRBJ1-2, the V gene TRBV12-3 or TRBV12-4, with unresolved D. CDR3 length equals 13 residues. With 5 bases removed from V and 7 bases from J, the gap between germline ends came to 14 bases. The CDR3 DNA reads TGTGCCAGCAGTCTGGCGGCCCGAACTGGCTACACCTTC. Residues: CASSLAARTGYTF.

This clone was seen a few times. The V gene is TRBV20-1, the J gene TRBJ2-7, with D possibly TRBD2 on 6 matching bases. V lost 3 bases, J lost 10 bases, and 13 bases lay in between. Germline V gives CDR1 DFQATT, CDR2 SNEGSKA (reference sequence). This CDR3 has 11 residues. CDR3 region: CSASPGDSQYF. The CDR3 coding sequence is TGCAGTGCTAGTCCGGGAGACAGCCAGTACTTC.

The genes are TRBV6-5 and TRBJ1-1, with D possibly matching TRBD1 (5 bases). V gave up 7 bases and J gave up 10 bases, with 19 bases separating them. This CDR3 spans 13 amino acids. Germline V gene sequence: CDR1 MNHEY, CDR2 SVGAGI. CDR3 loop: CASTGERGARAFF. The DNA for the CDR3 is TGTGCCAGCACCGGGGAACGCGGGGCAAGAGCTTTCTTT.

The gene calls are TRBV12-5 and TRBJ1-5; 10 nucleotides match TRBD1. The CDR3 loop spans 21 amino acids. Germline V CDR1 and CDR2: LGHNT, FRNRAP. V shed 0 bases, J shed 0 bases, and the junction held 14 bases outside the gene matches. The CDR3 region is CASGLVIGGQGRVFSNQPQHF. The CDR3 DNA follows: TGTGCTAGTGGTTTGGTAATCGGGGGACAGGGGCGAGTGTTTAGCAATCAGCCCCAGCATTTT. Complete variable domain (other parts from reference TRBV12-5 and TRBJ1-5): DARVTQTPRHKVTEMGQEVTMRCQPILGHNTVFWYRQTMMQGLELLAYFRNRAPLDDSGMPKDRFSAEMPDATLATLKIQPSEPRDSAVYFCASGLVIGGQGRVFSNQPQHFGDGTRLSIL.

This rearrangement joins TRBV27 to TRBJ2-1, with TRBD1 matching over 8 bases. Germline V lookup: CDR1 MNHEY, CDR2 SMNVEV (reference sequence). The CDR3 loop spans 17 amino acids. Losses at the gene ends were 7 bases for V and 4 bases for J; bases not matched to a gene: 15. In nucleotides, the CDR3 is TGTGCCAGCACTCGGACAGGGTCGTCCCTCGGGTACAATGAGCAGTTCTTC. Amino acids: CASTRTGSSLGYNEQFF.